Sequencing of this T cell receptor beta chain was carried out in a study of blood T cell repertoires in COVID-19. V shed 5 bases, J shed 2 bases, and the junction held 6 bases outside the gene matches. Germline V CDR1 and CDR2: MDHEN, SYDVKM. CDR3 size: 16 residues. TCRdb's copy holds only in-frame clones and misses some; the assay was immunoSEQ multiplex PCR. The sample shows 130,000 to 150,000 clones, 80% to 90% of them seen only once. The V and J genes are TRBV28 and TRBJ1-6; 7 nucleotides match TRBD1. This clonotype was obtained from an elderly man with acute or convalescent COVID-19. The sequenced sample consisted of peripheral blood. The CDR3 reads CASSPQQGAYNSPLHF. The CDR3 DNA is TGTGCCAGCAGTCCCCAGCAGGGGGCCTATAATTCACCCCTCCACTTT. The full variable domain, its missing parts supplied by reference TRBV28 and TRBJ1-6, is DVKVTQSSRYLVKRTGEKVFLECVQDMDHENMFWYRQDPGLGLRLIYFSYDVKMKEKGDIPEGYSVSREKKERFSLILESASTNQTSMYLCASSPQQGAYNSPLHFGNGTRLTVT.